These T cell receptor beta chains were read from a single sample in a study of T cells in Graves' hyperthyroidism and ophthalmopathy. Using its own MiXCR run on the multiplex PCR reads, TCRdb lists one record per CDR3 protein. Of 550,000 to 600,000 distinct CDR3 sequences listed, approximately 15% are singletons. Sequencing was carried out using blood. The receptor source for this set is a woman under 30 with Graves' ophthalmopathy. Both conserved end residues are part of each CDR3. Fields, in order: clone size, D gene, J gene, V gene, CDR3 DNA, CDR3 protein. The D gene is left open where the match is weak. Size is omitted from some rows. Given values are once, few, many or a class for expanded clones.

. | . | TRBJ1-5 | TRBV4-1 | TGCGCCAGCAGCCAAGGGCCACGGGGGAACAATCAGCCCCAGCATTTT | CASSQGPRGNNQPQHF
many | TRBD2 | TRBJ2-2 | TRBV28 | TGTGCCAGCAGTTCCGGGACTAGCGGCCGGGAGCTGTTTTTT | CASSSGTSGRELFF
many | . | TRBJ2-5 | TRBV5-1 | TGCGCCAGCAGCTTGGTGGGAGAGTTTAGCCAAGAGACCCAGTACTTC | CASSLVGEFSQETQYF
. | TRBD1 | TRBJ2-6 | TRBV5-6 | TGTGCCAGCACCGACTCAATAACAGGGGCTGGGGCCAACGTCCTGACTTTC | CASTDSITGAGANVLTF
many | . | TRBJ1-1 | TRBV12-3/TRBV12-4 | TGTGCCAGCAGTCTCCAGGCTAAGAACACTGAAGCTTTCTTT | CASSLQAKNTEAFF
many | TRBD2 | TRBJ2-1 | TRBV20-1 | TGCAGTGCTAGAGAACGACTAGCGAGGAATGAGCAGTTCTTC | CSARERLARNEQFF
many | TRBD1 | TRBJ2-7 | TRBV7-8 | TGTGCCAGCAGCTTAGCCCTTGACGGACAGGGGAGAGGGGACGAGCAGTACTTC | CASSLALDGQGRGDEQYF
many | TRBD1 | TRBJ1-5 | TRBV28 | TGTGCCAGCAGTTCGGGACAGGGGGATCAGCCCCAGCATTTT | CASSSGQGDQPQHF
many | . | TRBJ1-5 | TRBV6-1 | TGTGCCAGCAGTGACAGGGGTGGCAATCAGCCCCAGCATTTT | CASSDRGGNQPQHF
few | TRBD2 | TRBJ2-5 | TRBV5-1 | TGCGCCAGCAGCACAGGGCTAGCGGGAACAGAGACCCAGTACTTC | CASSTGLAGTETQYF
. | . | TRBJ2-2 | TRBV9 | TGTGCCAGCAGCGTAGATGGCACCGGGGAGCTGTTTTTT | CASSVDGTGELFF
. | TRBD1 | TRBJ1-1 | TRBV7-9 | TGTGCCAGCAGCTTTGGGACAGGGGTGAACACTGAAGCTTTCTTT | CASSFGTGVNTEAFF
many | TRBD1 | TRBJ1-2 | TRBV28 | TGTGCCAGCAGTTCGGGACAGGGGGCGGGTGGCTACACCTTC | CASSSGQGAGGYTF
few | . | TRBJ1-2 | TRBV5-1 | TGCGCCAGCAGCTTGGACAAGAACGCTCCGGGCTACACCTTC | CASSLDKNAPGYTF
few | TRBD2 | TRBJ2-7 | TRBV6-1 | TGTGCCAGCAGTGAATTTGGGCAGGGGTTTAGCGGGAGGGCCCACCGAGCCTACGAGCAGTACTTC | CASSEFGQGFSGRAHRAYEQYF
many | TRBD1 | TRBJ1-1 | TRBV2 | TGTGCCAGCAGCCTCTCCGGGACAGGGTTGAACACTGAAGCTTTCTTT | CASSLSGTGLNTEAFF
. | . | TRBJ2-3 | TRBV2 | TGTGCCAGCAGTGGCAGAGTAGCAGGTACGCAGTATTTT | CASSGRVAGTQYF
many | . | TRBJ2-1 | TRBV20-1 | TGCAGTGCTAGTGACTGGCCCAATGAGCAGTTCTTC | CSASDWPNEQFF
many | . | TRBJ1-1 | TRBV12-3/TRBV12-4 | TGTGCCAGCAGCACGCATACAGGGCTTGAAGCTTTCTTT | CASSTHTGLEAFF
many | TRBD1 | TRBJ2-7 | TRBV18 | TGTGCCAGCTCACCACTACAGACAGGGAGCTCCTACGAGCAGTACTTC | CASSPLQTGSSYEQYF
many | . | TRBJ1-2 | TRBV5-1 | TGCGCCAGCAGCTTGGGAACAGGAGGAAGCTATGGCTACACCTTC | CASSLGTGGSYGYTF
few | TRBD2 | TRBJ2-3 | TRBV11-2 | TGTGCCAGCAGCGATCTAGCGGGAGCCCCAGATACGCAGTATTTT | CASSDLAGAPDTQYF
. | TRBD2 | TRBJ2-1 | TRBV11-3 | TGTGCCAGCAGCTTGCTAGCGGGAGGGAGCTCCTACAATGAGCAGTTCTTC | CASSLLAGGSSYNEQFF
few | TRBD2 | TRBJ2-5 | TRBV12-3/TRBV12-4 | TGTGCCAGCAGTTTAAGAAGTCTAGCGGGAGGGGGGGTAGAGACCCAGTACTTC | CASSLRSLAGGGVETQYF
few | . | TRBJ1-3 | TRBV13 | TGTGCCAGCAGCTCCCGAGGACTGGTGATCTCTGGAAACACCATATATTTT | CASSSRGLVISGNTIYF
few | . | TRBJ2-7 | TRBV6-1 | TGTGCCAGCAGTGACTGGGGAGCATCCTACGAGCAGTACTTC | CASSDWGASYEQYF
many | TRBD1 | TRBJ2-7 | TRBV12-3/TRBV12-4 | TGTGCCAGCACGTACGGGACAGGTGGCTACGAGCAGTACTTC | CASTYGTGGYEQYF
many | TRBD1 | TRBJ2-1 | TRBV29-1 | TGCAGCGTTGAAGGGGGACAGGGGGCCGATGAGCAGTTCTTC | CSVEGGQGADEQFF
. | . | TRBJ1-1 | TRBV20-1 | TGCAGTGCTAGAGATCCCCTTTCCTGGCAGATGAACACTGAAGCTTTCTTT | CSARDPLSWQMNTEAFF
many | TRBD1 | TRBJ1-4 | TRBV2 | TGTGCCAGCAGTGAAATAGGGGGCGCGGGGGAAAAACTGTTTTTT | CASSEIGGAGEKLFF
many | TRBD1 | TRBJ1-5 | TRBV12-3/TRBV12-4 | TGTGCCAGCAGTAACTTGACAGGGACCAATCAGCCCCAGCATTTT | CASSNLTGTNQPQHF
many | . | TRBJ2-7 | TRBV7-9 | TGTGCCAGCAGTCGACAAGCCGAGCAGTACTTC | CASSRQAEQYF
many | . | TRBJ2-3 | TRBV9 | TGTGCCAGCAGCGTCCGTCAGGGCGGAGATACGCAGTATTTT | CASSVRQGGDTQYF
many | . | TRBJ1-1 | TRBV20-1 | TGCAGTGCTAGATCATTGGGCCGGGTGAACACTGAAGCTTTCTTT | CSARSLGRVNTEAFF
. | . | TRBJ1-2 | TRBV15 | TGTGCCACCAGCAGAGAGGCCTCAGGTCTGGCAGGCTACACCTTC | CATSREASGLAGYTF
many | . | TRBJ1-3 | TRBV3-1 | TGTGCCAGCAGCCCAGAGTCCTCTGGAAACACCATATATTTT | CASSPESSGNTIYF
few | . | TRBJ2-1 | TRBV7-7 | TGTGCTAGCAGCTTAACGAGGGAACCCTTCCATGAGCAGTTCTTC | CASSLTREPFHEQFF
. | . | TRBJ1-5 | TRBV28 | TGTGCCAGCATGACACGGGATCAGCCCCAGCATTTT | CASMTRDQPQHF
many | . | TRBJ2-1 | TRBV11-1 | TGTGCCAGCAGCCCGACTAGGAATGAGCAGTTCTTC | CASSPTRNEQFF
many | . | TRBJ2-7 | TRBV28 | TGTGCCACCCGCCTAGATGGCACAGTGACCTACGAGCAGTACTTC | CATRLDGTVTYEQYF
many | TRBD2 | TRBJ2-1 | TRBV7-6 | TGTGCCAGCAGCTTAGCGTGGGGGTCGGGACTAGGTCCGGTCGACAATGAGCAGTTCTTC | CASSLAWGSGLGPVDNEQFF
. | TRBD2 | TRBJ2-2 | TRBV5-1 | TGCGCCAGCAGCTTTACTAGCGGGACTAACACCGGGGAGCTGTTTTTT | CASSFTSGTNTGELFF
many | . | TRBJ2-1 | TRBV24-1 | TGTGCCACCAGTGACCCTCCGTCGGGCGGGTACGACAATGAGCAGTTCTTC | CATSDPPSGGYDNEQFF